This TCR beta chain stems from a study of cytomegalovirus exposure and HLA in healthy donors. Study findings and constraints: The investigators catalogued 164 TCR beta chains as cytomegalovirus-associated. Presence/absence comparisons presumed near-even sequencing depth among donors.

The PCR had 60 Vbeta and 13 Jbeta primers. Profiling relied on immunoSEQ multiplex PCR, and the TCRdb table lists in-frame clones only, not all of them. In the table there are almost 80,000 clones, 65% to 70% of which are singletons. Details on this clone: Antigen: not known.

J lost 4 bases, V lost 4 bases, and 11 bases had no gene match. CDR3 size: 16 residues. The germline gives CDR1 SGHNT, CDR2 YYREEE (reference sequence). The gene calls are TRBV5-4 and TRBJ1-3, with 7 positions matching TRBD1. The sequence came from a woman in her forties or fifties in good health and CMV-seropositive. Input material: PBMCs. This CDR3 reads CASSVDRWESGNTIYF. The CDR3 DNA sequence: TGTGCCAGCAGCGTGGACAGGTGGGAATCCGGAAACACCATATATTTT.